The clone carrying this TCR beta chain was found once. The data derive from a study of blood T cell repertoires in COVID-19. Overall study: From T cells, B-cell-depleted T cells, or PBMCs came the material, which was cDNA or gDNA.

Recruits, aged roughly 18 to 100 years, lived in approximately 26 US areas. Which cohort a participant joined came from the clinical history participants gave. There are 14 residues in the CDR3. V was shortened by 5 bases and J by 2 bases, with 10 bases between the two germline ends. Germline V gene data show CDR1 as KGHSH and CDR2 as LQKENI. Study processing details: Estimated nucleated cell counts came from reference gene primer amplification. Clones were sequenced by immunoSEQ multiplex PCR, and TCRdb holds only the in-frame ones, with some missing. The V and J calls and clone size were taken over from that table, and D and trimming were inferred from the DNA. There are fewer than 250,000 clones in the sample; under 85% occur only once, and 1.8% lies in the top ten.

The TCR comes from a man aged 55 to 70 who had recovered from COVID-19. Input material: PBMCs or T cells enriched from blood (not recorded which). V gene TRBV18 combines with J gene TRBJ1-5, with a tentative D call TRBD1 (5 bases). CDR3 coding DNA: TGTGCCAGCTCAGAACAGGCGGGCAATCAGCCCCAGCATTTT. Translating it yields CASSEQAGNQPQHF.